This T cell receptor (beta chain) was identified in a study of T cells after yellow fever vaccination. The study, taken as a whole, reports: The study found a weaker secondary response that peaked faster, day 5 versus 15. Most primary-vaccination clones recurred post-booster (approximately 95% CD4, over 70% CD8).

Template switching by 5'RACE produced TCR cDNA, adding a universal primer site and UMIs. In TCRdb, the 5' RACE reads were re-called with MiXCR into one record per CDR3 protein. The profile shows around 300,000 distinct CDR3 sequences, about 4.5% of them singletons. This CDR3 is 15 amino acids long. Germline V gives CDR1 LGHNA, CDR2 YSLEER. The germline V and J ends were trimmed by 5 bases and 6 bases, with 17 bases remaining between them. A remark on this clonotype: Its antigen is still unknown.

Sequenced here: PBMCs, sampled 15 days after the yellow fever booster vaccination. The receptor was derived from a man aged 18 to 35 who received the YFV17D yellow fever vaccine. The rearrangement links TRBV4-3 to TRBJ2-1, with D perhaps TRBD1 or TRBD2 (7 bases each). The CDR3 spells CASSGRDSGVNEQFF. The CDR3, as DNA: TGCGCCAGCAGCGGCCGGGACAGCGGGGTCAATGAGCAGTTCTTC.